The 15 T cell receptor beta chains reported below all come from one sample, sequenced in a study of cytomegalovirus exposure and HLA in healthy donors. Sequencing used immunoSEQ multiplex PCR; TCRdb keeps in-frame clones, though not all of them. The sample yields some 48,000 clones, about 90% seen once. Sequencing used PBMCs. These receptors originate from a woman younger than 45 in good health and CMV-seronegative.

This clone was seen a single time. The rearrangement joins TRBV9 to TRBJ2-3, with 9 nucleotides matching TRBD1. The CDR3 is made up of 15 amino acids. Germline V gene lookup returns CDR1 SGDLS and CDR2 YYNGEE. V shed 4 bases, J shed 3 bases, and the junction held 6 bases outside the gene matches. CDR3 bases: TGTGCCAGCAGCCCGGGACAGGGCCGTACAGATACGCAGTATTTT. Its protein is CASSPGQGRTDTQYF.

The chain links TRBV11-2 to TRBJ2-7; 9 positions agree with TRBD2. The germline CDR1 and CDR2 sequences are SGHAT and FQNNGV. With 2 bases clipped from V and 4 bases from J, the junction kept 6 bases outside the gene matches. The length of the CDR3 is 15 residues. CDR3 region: CASSLTLGLAYEQYF. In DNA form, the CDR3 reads TGTGCCAGCAGCTTAACCCTCGGACTAGCGTACGAGCAGTACTTC.

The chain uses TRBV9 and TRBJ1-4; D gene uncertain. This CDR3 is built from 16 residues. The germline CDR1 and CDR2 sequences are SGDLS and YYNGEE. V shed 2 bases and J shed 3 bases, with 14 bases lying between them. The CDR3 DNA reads TGTGCCAGCAGCGTTCGGGTAGGCGGTTCTAATGAAAAACTGTTTTTT. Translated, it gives CASSVRVGGSNEKLFF.

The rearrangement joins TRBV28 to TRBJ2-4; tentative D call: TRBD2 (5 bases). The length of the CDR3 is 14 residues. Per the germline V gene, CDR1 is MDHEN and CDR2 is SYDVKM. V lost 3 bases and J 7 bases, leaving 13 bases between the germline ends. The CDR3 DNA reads TGTGCCAGCAGTTTTAGGGCTCGAGGGAACATTCAGTACTTC. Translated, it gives CASSFRARGNIQYF.

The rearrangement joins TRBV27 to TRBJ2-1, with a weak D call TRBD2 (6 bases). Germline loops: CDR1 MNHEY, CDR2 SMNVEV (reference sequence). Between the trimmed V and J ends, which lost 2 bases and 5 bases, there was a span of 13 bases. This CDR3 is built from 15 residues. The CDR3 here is CASSLRASADNEQFF. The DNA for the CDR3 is TGTGCCAGCAGTTTACGGGCTAGCGCCGACAATGAGCAGTTCTTC.

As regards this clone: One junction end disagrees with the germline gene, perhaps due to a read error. The CDR3 region has the DNA TGCGCCAGCAGCGCGAGACGACTAGCGGGAGGGCCTGCGTGGTCAGATACGCAGTATTTT. It yields the protein CASSARRLAGGPAWSDTQYF. The V call is TRBV11-3, the J call TRBJ2-3; 14 bases line up with TRBD2. This CDR3 is built from 20 residues. CDR1 and CDR2 (germline): SGHNT, YENEEA.

CDR3 sequence: CASSQGLAGRYEQYF. Here the CDR3 DNA reads TGCGCCAGCAGCCAAGGACTAGCGGGACGCTACGAGCAGTACTTC. The chain joins TRBV4-1 to TRBJ2-7; 11 bases fit TRBD2. Germline CDR1 and CDR2: MGHRA and YSYEKL. After removal of 1 base from V and 3 bases from J, the junction contained 2 bases not matched to a gene. CDR3 size: 15 residues.

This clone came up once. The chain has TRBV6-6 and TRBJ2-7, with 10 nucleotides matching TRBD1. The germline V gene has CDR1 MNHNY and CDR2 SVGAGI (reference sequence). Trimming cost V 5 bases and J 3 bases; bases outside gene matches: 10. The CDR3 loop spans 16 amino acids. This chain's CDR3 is CASSTPETGGGYEQYF. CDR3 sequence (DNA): TGTGCCAGCAGTACCCCTGAGACAGGGGGCGGCTACGAGCAGTACTTC.

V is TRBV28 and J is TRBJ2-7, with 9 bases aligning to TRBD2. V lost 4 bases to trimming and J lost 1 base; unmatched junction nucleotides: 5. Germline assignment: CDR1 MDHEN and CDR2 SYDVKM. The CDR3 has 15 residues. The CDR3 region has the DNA TGTGCCAGCAGTTCATATCTAGCGGGATCCTACGAGCAGTACTTC. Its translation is CASSSYLAGSYEQYF.

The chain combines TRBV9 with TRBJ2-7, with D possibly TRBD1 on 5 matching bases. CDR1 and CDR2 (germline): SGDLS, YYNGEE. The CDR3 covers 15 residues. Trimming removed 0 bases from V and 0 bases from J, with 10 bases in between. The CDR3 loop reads CASSVDLGDSYEQYF. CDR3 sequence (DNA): TGTGCCAGCAGCGTAGATTTAGGGGACTCCTACGAGCAGTACTTC.

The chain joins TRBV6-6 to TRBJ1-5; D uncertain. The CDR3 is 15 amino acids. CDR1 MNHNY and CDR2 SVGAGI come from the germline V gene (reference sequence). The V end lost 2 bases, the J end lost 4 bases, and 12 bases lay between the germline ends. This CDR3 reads CASSYRAGENQPQHF. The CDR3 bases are TGTGCCAGCAGTTACCGCGCTGGAGAGAATCAGCCCCAGCATTTT.

The CDR3 loop reads CASRRDLPEDEQYF. In DNA form, the CDR3 reads TGTGCCAGTCGAAGGGACTTGCCTGAGGACGAGCAGTACTTC. This chain joins TRBV2 and TRBJ2-7; tentative D call: TRBD2 (6 bases). With 9 bases removed from V and 5 bases from J, the gap between germline ends came to 20 bases. CDR3 size: 14 residues. Germline lookup yields CDR1 SNHLY and CDR2 FYNNEI.

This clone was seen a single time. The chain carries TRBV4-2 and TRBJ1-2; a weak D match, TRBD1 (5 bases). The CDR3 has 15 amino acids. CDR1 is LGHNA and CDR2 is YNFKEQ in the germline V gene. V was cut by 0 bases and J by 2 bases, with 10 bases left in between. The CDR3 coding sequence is TGTGCCAGCAGCCAAGATCCGCAGGGCAACTATGGCTACACCTTC. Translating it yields CASSQDPQGNYGYTF.

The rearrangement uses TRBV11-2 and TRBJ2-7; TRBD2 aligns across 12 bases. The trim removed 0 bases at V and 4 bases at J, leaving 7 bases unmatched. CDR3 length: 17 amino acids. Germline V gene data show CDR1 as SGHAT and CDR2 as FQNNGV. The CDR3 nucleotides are TGTGCCAGCAGCTTAGACGGACTAGCGGGGTCTTCATACGAGCAGTACTTC. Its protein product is CASSLDGLAGSSYEQYF.

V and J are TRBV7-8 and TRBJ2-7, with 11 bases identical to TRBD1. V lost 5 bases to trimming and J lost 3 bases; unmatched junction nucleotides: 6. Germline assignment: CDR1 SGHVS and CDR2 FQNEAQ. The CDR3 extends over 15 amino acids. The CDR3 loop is CASSLSGTGGYEQYF. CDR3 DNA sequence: TGTGCCAGCAGCCTTTCCGGGACAGGGGGCTACGAGCAGTACTTC.